This entry lists 8 T cell receptor beta chains sequenced from one sample in a study of T-cell reconstitution after alpha-beta-depleted transplantation in children. TCRbeta library construction was performed incorporating unique molecular identifiers. Via MiXCR, TCRdb re-called the PCR reads, giving one row per CDR3 protein. Of about 980,000 distinct CDR3 sequences in the sample, about 29% were seen once. Sequencing used PBMCs, mostly from graft donor cells, obtained 360 days after TCRalphabeta/CD19-depleted stem cell transplant. The source of these receptors is a boy in the first two years of life who had a stem cell transplant for SCID, so the T cells may come from the graft donor.

V usage is TRBV11-2 and J usage is TRBJ2-2, with 14 bases identical to TRBD2. Germline loops: CDR1 SGHAT, CDR2 FQNNGV. The CDR3 spans 19 residues. The junction had 11 bases not matched to a gene; V was cut back by 3 bases and J by 5 bases. The CDR3 nucleotides read TGTGCCAGCAGCTTGTTGTCGGCGGGACTAGCGGGGGTAACCGGGGAGCTGTTTTTT. Protein product: CASSLLSAGLAGVTGELFF.

This clonotype occurred a few times. The rearrangement joins TRBV18 to TRBJ2-5; D gene uncertain. Germline values: CDR1 KGHSH, CDR2 LQKENI. This CDR3 has 13 amino acids. Trimming pared 3 bases from V and 5 bases from J, leaving 10 bases between. CDR3 region: CASSPTRWETQYF. As DNA, the CDR3 is TGTGCCAGCTCACCGACACGTTGGGAGACCCAGTACTTC.

The chain employs TRBV12-3 or TRBV12-4 and TRBJ1-1; TRBD1 agrees at 8 bases. This CDR3 has 16 amino acids. With V trimmed by 3 bases and J by 2 bases, 8 bases remained unmatched. This chain's CDR3 is CASSFPRTGRNTEAFF. The DNA for the CDR3 is TGTGCCAGCAGTTTTCCCCGGACAGGGAGAAACACTGAAGCTTTCTTT.

This clonotype was observed a handful of times. V gene TRBV6-2 or TRBV6-3 combines with J gene TRBJ1-5; 10 bases match TRBD1. CDR3 length: 16 amino acids. V gave up 5 bases and J gave up 3 bases; unmatched junction bases: 7. Germline values: CDR1 MNHEY, CDR2 SVGEGT. The CDR3 sequence is CASSPTDRGSNQPQHF. Here the CDR3 DNA reads TGTGCCAGCAGTCCGACGGACAGGGGGTCCAATCAGCCCCAGCATTTT.

This clonotype was observed a few times. This sequence joins TRBV2 and TRBJ2-3; D unresolved. This CDR3 has 17 amino acids. V was clipped by 3 bases and J by 2 bases, with 18 bases between them. CDR1 is SNHLY and CDR2 is FYNNEI in the germline V gene. As DNA, the CDR3 is TGTGCCAGCAGTGAGTGGGTGTTAGGCGGAGACACAGATACGCAGTATTTT. This codes for CASSEWVLGGDTDTQYF.

CDR3 residues: CASSQEGLPSTDTQYF. CDR3 bases: TGCGCCAGCAGCCAAGAGGGACTCCCGAGCACAGATACGCAGTATTTT. This chain links TRBV4-3 with TRBJ2-3; tentative D call: TRBD2 (6 bases). The germline gives CDR1 LGHNA, CDR2 YSLEER. This CDR3 has 16 amino acids. Between the trimmed V and J ends, which lost 0 bases and 0 bases, there was a span of 10 bases.

This clonotype was counted a few times. V gene TRBV5-6 combines with J gene TRBJ2-3; D perhaps matches TRBD2 (7 bases). CDR3 size: 16 residues. The V gene lost 3 bases and the J gene lost 2 bases, with 16 bases spanning the gap. Germline V gene data show CDR1 as SGHDT and CDR2 as YYEEEE. The CDR3 sequence is CASSSTAGATTDTQYF. The CDR3 coding sequence is TGTGCCAGCAGCTCGACGGCGGGGGCGACCACAGATACGCAGTATTTT.

The chain carries TRBV7-1 and TRBJ2-1, with D hard to call. TRBV7-1 carries the ORF label, with uncertain function. Trimming pared 5 bases from V and 1 base from J, leaving 12 bases between. The CDR3 is made up of 15 amino acids. As DNA, the CDR3 is TGTGCCAGCAGCCACAACCTACCATCCTACAATGAGCAGTTCTTC. Protein: CASSHNLPSYNEQFF.